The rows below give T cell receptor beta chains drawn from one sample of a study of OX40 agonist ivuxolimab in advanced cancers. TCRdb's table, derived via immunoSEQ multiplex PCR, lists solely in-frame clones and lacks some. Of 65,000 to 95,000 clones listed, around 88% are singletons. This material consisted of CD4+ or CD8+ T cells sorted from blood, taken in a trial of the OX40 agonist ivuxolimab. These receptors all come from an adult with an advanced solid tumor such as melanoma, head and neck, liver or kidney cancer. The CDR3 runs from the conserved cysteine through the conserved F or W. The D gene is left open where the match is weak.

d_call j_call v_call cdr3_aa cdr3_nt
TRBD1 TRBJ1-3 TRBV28 CASTPPQGAPGNTIYF TGTGCCAGCACCCCTCCACAGGGGGCGCCCGGAAACACCATATATTTT
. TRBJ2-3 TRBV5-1 CASSPGTADTQYF TGCGCCAGCAGCCCAGGGACGGCAGATACGCAGTATTTT
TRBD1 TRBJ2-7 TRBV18 CASSRRDRGLGYEQYF TGTGCCAGCTCTCGAAGGGACAGGGGGCTTGGCTACGAGCAGTACTTC
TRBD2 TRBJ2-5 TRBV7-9 CASSLPLAGVETQYF TGTGCCAGCAGCTTGCCACTAGCGGGAGTTGAGACCCAGTACTTC
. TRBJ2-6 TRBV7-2 CASSPSVRAGANVLTF TGTGCCAGCAGCCCCTCGGTTAGGGCTGGGGCCAACGTCCTGACTTTC
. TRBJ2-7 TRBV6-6 CASSYSDEQYF TGTGCCAGCAGTTACTCGGACGAGCAGTACTTC
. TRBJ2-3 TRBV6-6 CASSQDPATTDTQYF TGTGCCAGCAGCCAAGACCCGGCCACCACAGATACGCAGTATTTT
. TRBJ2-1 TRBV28 CASSLPQLVAQFF TGTGCCAGCAGTTTACCCCAACTAGTAGCGCAGTTCTTC
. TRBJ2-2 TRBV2 CASSVGQRDTGELFF TGTGCCAGCAGTGTTGGTCAACGGGACACCGGGGAGCTGTTTTTT
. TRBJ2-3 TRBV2 CASSPEGVADTQYF TGTGCCAGCAGCCCCGAGGGGGTTGCAGATACGCAGTATTTT
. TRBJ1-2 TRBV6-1 CASSEAGDHYGYTF TGTGCCAGCAGTGAAGCGGGGGACCACTATGGCTACACCTTC
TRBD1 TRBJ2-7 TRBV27 CASSLQGAREQYF TGTGCCAGCAGCTTACAGGGGGCAAGGGAGCAGTACTTC
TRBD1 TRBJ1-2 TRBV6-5 CASSPRQGYYGYTF TGTGCCAGCAGCCCTCGACAGGGCTACTATGGCTACACCTTC